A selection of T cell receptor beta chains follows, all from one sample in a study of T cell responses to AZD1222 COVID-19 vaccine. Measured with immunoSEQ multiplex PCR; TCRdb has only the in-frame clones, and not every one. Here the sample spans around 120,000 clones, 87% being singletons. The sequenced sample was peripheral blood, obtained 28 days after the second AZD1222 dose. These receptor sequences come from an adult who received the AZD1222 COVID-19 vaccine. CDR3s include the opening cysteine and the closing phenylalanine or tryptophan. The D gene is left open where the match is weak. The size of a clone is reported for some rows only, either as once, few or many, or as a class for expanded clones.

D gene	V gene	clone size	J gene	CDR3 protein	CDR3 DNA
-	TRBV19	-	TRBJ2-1	CASSIGWITEQFF	TGTGCCAGTAGTATTGGCTGGATTACTGAGCAGTTCTTC
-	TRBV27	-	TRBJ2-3	CASSPFVATSTDTQYF	TGTGCCAGCTCTCCGTTCGTTGCTACTAGCACAGATACGCAGTATTTT
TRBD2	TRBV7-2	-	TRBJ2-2	CASSLVRLAGSGGELFF	TGTGCCAGCAGCTTAGTCAGGCTAGCGGGGTCGGGCGGGGAGCTGTTTTTT
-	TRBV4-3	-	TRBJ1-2	CASSQEVQANYGYTF	TGCGCCAGCAGCCAAGAAGTACAGGCTAACTATGGCTACACCTTC
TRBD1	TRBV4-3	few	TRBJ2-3	CASSQDHRGFADTQYF	TGCGCCAGCAGCCAAGATCACAGGGGATTTGCAGATACGCAGTATTTT
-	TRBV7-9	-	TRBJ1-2	CASSLQGIYGYTF	TGTGCCAGCAGCTTACAGGGGATCTATGGCTACACCTTC
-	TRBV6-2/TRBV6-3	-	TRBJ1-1	CASSSLGNTEAFF	TGTGCCAGCAGTTCCTTAGGGAACACTGAAGCTTTCTTT
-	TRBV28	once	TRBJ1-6	CASTPRTGNNSPLHF	TGTGCCAGCACCCCCCGGACCGGCAATAATTCACCCCTCCACTTT
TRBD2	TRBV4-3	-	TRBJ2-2	CASSQSLLAGGQGELFF	TGCGCCAGCAGCCAATCACTACTAGCGGGGGGGCAGGGGGAGCTGTTTTTT
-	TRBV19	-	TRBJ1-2	CASDNPGDSDGYTF	TGTGCCAGTGATAACCCAGGGGATTCGGATGGCTACACCTTC
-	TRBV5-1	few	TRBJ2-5	CASSPLLGGGQETQYF	TGCGCCAGCAGCCCCCTATTGGGGGGCGGTCAAGAGACCCAGTACTTC
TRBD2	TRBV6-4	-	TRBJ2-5	CASIRGRTSGGALGTQYF	TGTGCCAGCATCCGCGGACGAACTAGCGGGGGGGCCCTCGGGACCCAGTACTTC
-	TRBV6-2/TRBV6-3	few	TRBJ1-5	CASSYGRTNQPQHF	TGTGCCAGCAGTTACGGCAGAACAAATCAGCCCCAGCATTTT
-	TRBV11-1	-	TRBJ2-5	CASSRALARETQYF	TGTGCCAGCAGCCGGGCGCTAGCAAGAGAGACCCAGTACTTC
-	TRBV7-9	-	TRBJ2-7	CASSAGTPNGYEQYF	TGTGCCAGCAGCGCCGGGACACCGAACGGATACGAGCAGTACTTC
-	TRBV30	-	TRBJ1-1	CAWGKGLNTEAFF	TGTGCCTGGGGTAAGGGGTTGAACACTGAAGCTTTCTTT
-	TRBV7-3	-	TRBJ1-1	CASSLNRGNAEAFF	TGTGCCAGCAGCCTGAACCGGGGGAACGCTGAAGCTTTCTTT
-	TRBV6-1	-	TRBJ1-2	CASSEWSTGTSYGYTF	TGTGCCAGCAGTGAATGGAGTACAGGGACCTCCTATGGCTACACCTTC
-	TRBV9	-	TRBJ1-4	CASSASGLSEKLFF	TGTGCCAGCAGCGCTTCGGGGCTAAGTGAAAAACTGTTTTTT
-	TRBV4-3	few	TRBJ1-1	CASSRSFTGNTEAFF	TGCGCCAGCAGCCGTAGCTTTACAGGGAACACTGAAGCTTTCTTT
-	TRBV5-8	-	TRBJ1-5	CASSLWKTVNSNQPQHF	TGTGCCAGCAGCTTGTGGAAGACGGTCAATAGCAATCAGCCCCAGCATTTT
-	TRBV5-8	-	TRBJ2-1	CASSLGDANNEQFF	TGTGCCAGCAGCTTGGGAGACGCAAACAATGAGCAGTTCTTC
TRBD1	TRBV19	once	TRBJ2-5	CASSIDGQGEETQYF	TGTGCCAGTAGTATAGACGGACAGGGGGAAGAGACCCAGTACTTC
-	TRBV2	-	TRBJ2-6	CASSDSLAVLSGANVLTF	TGTGCCAGCAGTGATTCTTTGGCAGTACTCTCTGGGGCCAACGTCCTGACTTTC
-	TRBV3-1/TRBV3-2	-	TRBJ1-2	CASSLSPVSNYGYTF	TGTGCCAGCAGCCTCAGCCCCGTATCTAACTATGGCTACACCTTC